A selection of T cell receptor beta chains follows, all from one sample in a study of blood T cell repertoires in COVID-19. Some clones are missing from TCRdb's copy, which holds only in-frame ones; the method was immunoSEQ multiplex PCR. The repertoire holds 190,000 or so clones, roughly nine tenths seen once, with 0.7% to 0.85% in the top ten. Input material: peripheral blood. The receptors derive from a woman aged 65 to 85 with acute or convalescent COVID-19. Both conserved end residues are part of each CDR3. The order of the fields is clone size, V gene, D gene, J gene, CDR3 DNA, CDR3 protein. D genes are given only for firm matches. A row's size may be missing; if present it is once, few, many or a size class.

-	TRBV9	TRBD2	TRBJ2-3	TGTGCCAGCAGCGTAGTCGGGGGGTTGCGCACAGATACGCAGTATTTT	CASSVVGGLRTDTQYF
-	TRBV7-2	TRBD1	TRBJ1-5	TGTGCCAGCAGCTTAGCGCATTTGTCAGGGGGCAGTCAGCCCCAGCATTTT	CASSLAHLSGGSQPQHF
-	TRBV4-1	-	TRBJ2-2	TGCGCCAGCAGCCCTCATTACAGGGCGGAACGCACCGGGGAGCTGTTTTTT	CASSPHYRAERTGELFF
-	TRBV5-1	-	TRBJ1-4	TGCGCCAGCAGCCCGGGCCAGGGGATGGAAAAACTGTTTTTT	CASSPGQGMEKLFF
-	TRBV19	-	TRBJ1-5	TGTGCCAGTAGTATGGGGGGAACTCAGCCCCAGCATTTT	CASSMGGTQPQHF
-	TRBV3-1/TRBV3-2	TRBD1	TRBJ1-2	TGTGCCAGCAGCCTACAGGGGTTCAGTTCGGGTGGCTACACCTTC	CASSLQGFSSGGYTF
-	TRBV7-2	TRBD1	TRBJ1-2	TGTGCCAGCAGCCCCGACAGGGTCAACTATGGCTACACCTTC	CASSPDRVNYGYTF
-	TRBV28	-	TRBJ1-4	TGTGCCAGCAGTTTTGGGGCGCAGGGTAATGAAAAACTGTTTTTT	CASSFGAQGNEKLFF
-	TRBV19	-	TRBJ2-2	TGTGCCAGTACCCTGTTTGTTTGGGGTAGTGAGGCGGGCACCGGGGAGCTGTTTTTT	CASTLFVWGSEAGTGELFF
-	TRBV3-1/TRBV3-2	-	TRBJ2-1	TGTGCCAGCAGCCGTAGAGGAGGGGTAGATGAGCAGTTCTTC	CASSRRGGVDEQFF
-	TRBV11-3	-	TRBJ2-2	TGTGCCAGCAGCGCGGCCTTCACCGGGGAGCTGTTTTTT	CASSAAFTGELFF
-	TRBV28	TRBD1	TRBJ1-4	TGTGCCAGCAGTGGACGGGACAGGGCGGCCAAGACTAATGAAAAACTGTTTTTT	CASSGRDRAAKTNEKLFF
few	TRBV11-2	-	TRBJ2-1	TGTGCCAGCAATCACTACAGGGCTGAGCAGTTCTTC	CASNHYRAEQFF
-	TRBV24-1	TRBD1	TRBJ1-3	TGTGCCATAGACCGGGACAGGGGGCTTGGAAACACCATATATTTT	CAIDRDRGLGNTIYF
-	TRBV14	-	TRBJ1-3	TGTGCCAGCAGCCAAGTAGGAGCGGGAAACACCATATATTTT	CASSQVGAGNTIYF
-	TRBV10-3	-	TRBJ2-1	TGTGCCATCAGTGAGTACGGTAAGGGGGCGGGGAATGAGCAGTTCTTC	CAISEYGKGAGNEQFF
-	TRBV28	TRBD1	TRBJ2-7	TGTGCCAGCAAAGGGACAGGGGTCTACGAGCAGTACTTC	CASKGTGVYEQYF
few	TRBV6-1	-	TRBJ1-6	TGTGCCAGCAGTGAAAGTCCGGGGAGGTCGGGTTCACCCCTCCACTTT	CASSESPGRSGSPLHF
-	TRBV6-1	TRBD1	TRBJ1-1	TGTGCCAGCAGTGAAGCGCCCCTTAGACAGGGGAGTATCGCTGAAGCTTTCTTT	CASSEAPLRQGSIAEAFF
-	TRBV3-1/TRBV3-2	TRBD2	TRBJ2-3	TGTGCCAGCAGCCAAGATCGACTAGCGGGAGGGGGGTTAAGCACAGATACGCAGTATTTT	CASSQDRLAGGGLSTDTQYF
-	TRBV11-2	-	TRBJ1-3	TGTGCCAGCAGCTTAGGGCTGGTAAACACCATATATTTT	CASSLGLVNTIYF
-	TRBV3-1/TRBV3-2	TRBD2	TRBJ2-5	TGTGCCAGCAGCTTAGGGACTAGCGGTCGAGAGACCCAGTACTTC	CASSLGTSGRETQYF
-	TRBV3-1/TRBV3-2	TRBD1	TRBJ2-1	TGTGCCAGCAGCCCCTTAGGGGGCGGCAATGAGCAGTTCTTC	CASSPLGGGNEQFF
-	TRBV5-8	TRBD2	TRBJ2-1	TGTGCCAGCAGCTTGGGAAGCGGGAGCTCCTACAATGAGCAGTTCTTC	CASSLGSGSSYNEQFF
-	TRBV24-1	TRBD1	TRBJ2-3	TGTGCCACCGGATCGACAGGGTCGGTCACAGATACGCAGTATTTT	CATGSTGSVTDTQYF
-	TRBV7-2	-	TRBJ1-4	TGTGCCAGCAGCTTAGACACACCCGAAAAACTGTTTTTT	CASSLDTPEKLFF
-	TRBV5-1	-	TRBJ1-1	TGCGCCAGCAGCCAGACTCCGAACACTGAAGCTTTCTTT	CASSQTPNTEAFF
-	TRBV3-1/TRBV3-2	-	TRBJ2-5	TGTGCCAGCAGCCAAATGCAGGGCAAAGAGACCCAGTACTTC	CASSQMQGKETQYF
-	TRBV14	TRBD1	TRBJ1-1	TGTGCCAGCAGCCAAGACCTGGGACAGACCTTGAACACTGAAGCTTTCTTT	CASSQDLGQTLNTEAFF
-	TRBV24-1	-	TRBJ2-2	TGTGCCCCTTGGCCATCCGGGGGTAGCGACACCGGGGAGCTGTTTTTT	CAPWPSGGSDTGELFF
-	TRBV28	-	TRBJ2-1	TGTGCCAGCAGTTTCCGGAATGAGCAGTTCTTC	CASSFRNEQFF
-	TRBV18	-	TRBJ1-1	TGTGCCAGCTCACCGATACAGAACACTGAAGCTTTCTTT	CASSPIQNTEAFF
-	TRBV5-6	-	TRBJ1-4	TGTGCCAGCAGCTCCGATCAGGGGCGAGCCGGAAAACTGTTTTTT	CASSSDQGRAGKLFF
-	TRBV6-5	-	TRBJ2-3	TGTGCCAGCAAGGACATCACAGATACGCAGTATTTT	CASKDITDTQYF
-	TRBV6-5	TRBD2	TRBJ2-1	TGTGCCAGCGCCTTTAGCGGGAGGGCCAATGAGCAGTTCTTC	CASAFSGRANEQFF
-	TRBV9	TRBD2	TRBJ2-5	TGTGCCAGCAGCCCCATAGCGGGAGGCGGTGAGACCCAGTACTTC	CASSPIAGGGETQYF
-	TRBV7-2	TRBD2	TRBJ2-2	TGTGCCAGCAGCGGATGGACTAGCGGCACCGGGGAGCTGTTTTTT	CASSGWTSGTGELFF
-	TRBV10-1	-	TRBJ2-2	TGCGCCAGCAGTGAGGGGGGGATGAACACCGGGGAGCTGTTTTTT	CASSEGGMNTGELFF
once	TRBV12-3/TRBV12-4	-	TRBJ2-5	TGTGCCAGCAAGGTTGGGGGCGCGGAGACCCAGTACTTC	CASKVGGAETQYF
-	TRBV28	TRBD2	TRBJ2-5	TGTGCCAGCATGTATGGACTAGCGGAGCCCCAAGAGACCCAGTACTTC	CASMYGLAEPQETQYF
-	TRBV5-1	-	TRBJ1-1	TGCGCCAGCAGCTTGGGTGGCAGAGGAAACACTGAAGCTTTCTTT	CASSLGGRGNTEAFF
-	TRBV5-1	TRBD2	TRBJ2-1	TGCGCCAGCAGCTTCCTAGCGGGGGGGCAAGGTGAGCAGTTCTTC	CASSFLAGGQGEQFF
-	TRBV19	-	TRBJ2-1	TGTGCCAGTCAGGGTATAGGCAATGAGCAGTTCTTC	CASQGIGNEQFF
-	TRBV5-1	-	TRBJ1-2	TGCGCCAGCAGCTTGGGGTACAGGGCGGACTATGGCTACACCTTC	CASSLGYRADYGYTF
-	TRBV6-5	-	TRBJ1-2	TGTGCCAGCAGTTCCAGCTATGGCTACACCTTC	CASSSSYGYTF
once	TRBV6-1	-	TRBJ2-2	TGTGCCAGCAGTGAACAGGGTACCGGGGAGCTGTTTTTT	CASSEQGTGELFF
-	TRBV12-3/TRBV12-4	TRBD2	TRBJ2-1	TGTGCCAGCAGTCTCTCCCAGGGACTAGCAGGAGTCTTC	CASSLSQGLAGVF